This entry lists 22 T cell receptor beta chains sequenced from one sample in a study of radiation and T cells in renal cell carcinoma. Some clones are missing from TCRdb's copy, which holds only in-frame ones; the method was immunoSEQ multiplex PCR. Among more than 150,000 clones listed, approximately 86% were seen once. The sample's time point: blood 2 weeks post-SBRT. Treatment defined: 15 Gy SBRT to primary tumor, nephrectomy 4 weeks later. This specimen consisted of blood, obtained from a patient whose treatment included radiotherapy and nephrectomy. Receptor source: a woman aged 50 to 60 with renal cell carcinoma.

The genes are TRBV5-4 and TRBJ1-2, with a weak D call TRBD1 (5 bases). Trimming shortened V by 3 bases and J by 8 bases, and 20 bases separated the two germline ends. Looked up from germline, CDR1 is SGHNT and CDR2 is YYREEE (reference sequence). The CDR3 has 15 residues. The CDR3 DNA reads TGTGCCAGCAGCTCGCCTCAGGGAGGAGTGGGGGGCTACACCTTC. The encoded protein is CASSSPQGGVGGYTF.

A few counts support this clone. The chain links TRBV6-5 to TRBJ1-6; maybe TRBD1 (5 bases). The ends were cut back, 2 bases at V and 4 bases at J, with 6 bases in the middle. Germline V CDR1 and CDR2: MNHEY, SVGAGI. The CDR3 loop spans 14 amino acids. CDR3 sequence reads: CASSYGGYNSPLHF. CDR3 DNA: TGTGCCAGCAGTTACGGGGGGTATAATTCACCCCTCCACTTT.

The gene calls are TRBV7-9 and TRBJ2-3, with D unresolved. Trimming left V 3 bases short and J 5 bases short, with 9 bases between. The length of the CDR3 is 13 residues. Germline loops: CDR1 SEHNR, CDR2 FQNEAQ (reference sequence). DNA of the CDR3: TGTGCCAGCAGCTTCCGAATCGGAGATACGCAGTATTTT. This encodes CASSFRIGDTQYF.

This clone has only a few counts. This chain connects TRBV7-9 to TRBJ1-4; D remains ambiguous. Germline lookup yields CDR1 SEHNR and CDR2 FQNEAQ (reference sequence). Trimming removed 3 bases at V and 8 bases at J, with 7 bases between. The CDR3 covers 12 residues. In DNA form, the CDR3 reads TGTGCCAGCAGCTTTAGAATGGAAAAACTGTTTTTT. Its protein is CASSFRMEKLFF.

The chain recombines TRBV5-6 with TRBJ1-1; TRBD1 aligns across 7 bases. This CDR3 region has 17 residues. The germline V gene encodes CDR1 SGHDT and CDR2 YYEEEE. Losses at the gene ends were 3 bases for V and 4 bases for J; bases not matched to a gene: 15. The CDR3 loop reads CASSYLTGHQGGTEAFF. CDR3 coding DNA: TGTGCCAGCAGCTATTTGACCGGCCACCAGGGGGGCACTGAAGCTTTCTTT.

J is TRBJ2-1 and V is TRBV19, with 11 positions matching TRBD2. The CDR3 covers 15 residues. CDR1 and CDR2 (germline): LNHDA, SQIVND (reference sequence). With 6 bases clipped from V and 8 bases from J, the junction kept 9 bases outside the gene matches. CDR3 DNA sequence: TGTGCCAGTAGCATTAGCGGGGGGGCCGGTTATGAGCAGTTCTTC. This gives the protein CASSISGGAGYEQFF.

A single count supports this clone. In nucleotides, the CDR3 is TGTGCCAGCAGCGGGGACACCGTATCGCCCCAGCATTTT. This gives the protein CASSGDTVSPQHF. The V call is TRBV9, the J call TRBJ1-5; weak D call: TRBD1 (6 bases). The V gene lost 3 bases and the J gene lost 9 bases, with 13 bases spanning the gap. This CDR3 is built from 13 residues. Germline V lookup: CDR1 SGDLS, CDR2 YYNGEE.

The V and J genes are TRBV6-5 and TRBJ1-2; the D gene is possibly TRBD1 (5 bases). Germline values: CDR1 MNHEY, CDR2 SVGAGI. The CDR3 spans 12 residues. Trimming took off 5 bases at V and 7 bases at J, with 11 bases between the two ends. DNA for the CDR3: TGTGCCAGCAGTGGCCGGGGGGGTGGCTACACCTTC. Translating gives CASSGRGGGYTF.

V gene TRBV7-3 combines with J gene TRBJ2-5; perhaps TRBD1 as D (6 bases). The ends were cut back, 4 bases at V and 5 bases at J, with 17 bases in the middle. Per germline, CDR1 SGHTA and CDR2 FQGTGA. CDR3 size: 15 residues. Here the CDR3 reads CASSYFGGRAETQYF. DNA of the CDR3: TGTGCCAGCAGCTATTTTGGGGGCAGGGCTGAGACCCAGTACTTC.

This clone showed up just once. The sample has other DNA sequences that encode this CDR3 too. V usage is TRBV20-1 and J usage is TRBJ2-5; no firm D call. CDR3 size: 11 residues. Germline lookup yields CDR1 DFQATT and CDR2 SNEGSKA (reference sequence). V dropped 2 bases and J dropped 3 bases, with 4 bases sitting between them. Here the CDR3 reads CSARTEETQYF. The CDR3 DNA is TGCAGTGCTAGAACCGAAGAGACCCAGTACTTC.

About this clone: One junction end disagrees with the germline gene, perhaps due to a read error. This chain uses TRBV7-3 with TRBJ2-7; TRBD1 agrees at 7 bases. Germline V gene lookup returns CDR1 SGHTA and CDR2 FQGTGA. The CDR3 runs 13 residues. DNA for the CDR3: TGTGCTAGCAGCTTAAGGGGGCTGGGCGAGCAGTACTTC. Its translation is CASSLRGLGEQYF.

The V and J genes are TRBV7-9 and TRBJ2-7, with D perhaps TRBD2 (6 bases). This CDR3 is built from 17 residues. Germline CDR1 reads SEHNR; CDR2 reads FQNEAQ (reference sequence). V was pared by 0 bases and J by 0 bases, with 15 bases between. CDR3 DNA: TGTGCCAGCAGCTTAGCTTTAGCCGGGACTGACTCCTACGAGCAGTACTTC. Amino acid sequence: CASSLALAGTDSYEQYF.

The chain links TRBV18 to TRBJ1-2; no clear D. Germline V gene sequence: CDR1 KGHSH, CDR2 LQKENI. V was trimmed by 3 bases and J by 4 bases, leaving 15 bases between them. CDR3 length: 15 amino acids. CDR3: CASSPSPDNSYGYTF. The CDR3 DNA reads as TGTGCCAGCTCACCCTCACCAGACAATTCCTATGGCTACACCTTC.

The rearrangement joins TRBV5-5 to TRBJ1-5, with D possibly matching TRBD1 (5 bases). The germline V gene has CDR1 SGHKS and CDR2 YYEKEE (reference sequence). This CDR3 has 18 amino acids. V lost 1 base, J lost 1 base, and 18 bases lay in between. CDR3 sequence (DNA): TGTGCCAGCAGCTTGACAAGGGTCGGGGCCCCAAGCAATCAGCCCCAGCATTTT. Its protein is CASSLTRVGAPSNQPQHF.

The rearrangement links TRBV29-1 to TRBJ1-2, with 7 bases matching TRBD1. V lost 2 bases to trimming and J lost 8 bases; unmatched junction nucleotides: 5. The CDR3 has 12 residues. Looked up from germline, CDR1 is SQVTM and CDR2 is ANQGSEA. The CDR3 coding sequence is TGCAGCGTTGAAACAGGGGTCGGGGGCTACACCTTC. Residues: CSVETGVGGYTF.

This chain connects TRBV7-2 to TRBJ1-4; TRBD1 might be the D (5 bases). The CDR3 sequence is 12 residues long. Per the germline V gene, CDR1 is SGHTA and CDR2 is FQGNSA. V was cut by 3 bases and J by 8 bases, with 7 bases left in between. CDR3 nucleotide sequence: TGTGCCAGCAGCTTGCAGGGCGAAAAACTGTTTTTT. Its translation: CASSLQGEKLFF.

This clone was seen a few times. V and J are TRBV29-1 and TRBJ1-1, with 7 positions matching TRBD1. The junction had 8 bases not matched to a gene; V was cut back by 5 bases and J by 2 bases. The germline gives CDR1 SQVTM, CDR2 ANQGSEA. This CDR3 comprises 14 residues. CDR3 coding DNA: TGCAGCGTTAACGATGGGACAGCCAACACTGAAGCTTTCTTT. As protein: CSVNDGTANTEAFF.

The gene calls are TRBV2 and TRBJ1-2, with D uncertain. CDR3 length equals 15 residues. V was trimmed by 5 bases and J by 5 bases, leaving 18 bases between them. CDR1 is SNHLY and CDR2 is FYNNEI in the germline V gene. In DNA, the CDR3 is TGTGCCAGCAGTCCCCAGGAGAAACCGCGTTATGGCTACACCTTC. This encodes CASSPQEKPRYGYTF.

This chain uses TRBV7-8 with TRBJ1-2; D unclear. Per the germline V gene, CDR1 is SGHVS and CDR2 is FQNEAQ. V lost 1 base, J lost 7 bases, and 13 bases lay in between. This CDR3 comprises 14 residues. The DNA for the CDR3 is TGTGCCAGCAGCTTAGGAGCGTTGGGGTTTGGCTACACCTTC. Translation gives CASSLGALGFGYTF.

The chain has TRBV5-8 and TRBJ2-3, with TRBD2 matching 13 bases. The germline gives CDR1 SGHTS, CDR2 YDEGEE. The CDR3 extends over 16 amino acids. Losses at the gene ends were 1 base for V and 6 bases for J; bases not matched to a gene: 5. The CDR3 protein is CASSLTSGGAGDTQYF. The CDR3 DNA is TGTGCCAGCAGCTTGACTAGCGGGGGGGCCGGGGATACGCAGTATTTT.

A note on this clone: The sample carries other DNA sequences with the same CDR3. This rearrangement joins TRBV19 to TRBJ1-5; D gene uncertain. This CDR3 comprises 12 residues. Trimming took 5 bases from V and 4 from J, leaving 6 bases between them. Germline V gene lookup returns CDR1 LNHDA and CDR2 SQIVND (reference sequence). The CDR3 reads CASSGSNQPQHF. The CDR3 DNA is TGTGCCAGTAGTGGGTCTAATCAGCCCCAGCATTTT.

The CDR3 region has the DNA TGCGCCAGCAGCCAAGAATCAGGGCTCTATGGCTACACCTTC. Its translation is CASSQESGLYGYTF. The V call is TRBV4-1, the J call TRBJ1-2, with D maybe TRBD1 (5 bases). Trimming stripped 0 bases from V and 4 bases from J, with 9 bases between. The V gene's germline CDR1 is MGHRA and CDR2 YSYEKL. There are 14 residues in the CDR3.